This paragraph covers one T cell receptor (beta chain) sequence. The antigen is not known. Assay: immunoSEQ multiplex PCR; the TCRdb copy retains only in-frame clones and omits some. The sample has about 980,000 clones, less than 85% seen once. The sample is drawn from a study of shared clonotypes between healthy human individuals. Overall study context: Per donor, CD8 memory used one plate, CD8 naive used two, CD4 memory used three and CD4 naive used three.

The length of the CDR3 is 13 residues. Germline values: CDR1 LNHDA, CDR2 SQIVND (reference sequence). V was pared by 3 bases and J by 4 bases, with 9 bases between. Findings and caveats of the study: Clonotypes that were shared across a few donors made up approximately 5% of naive CD4 clonotypes.

The TCR comes from a man between 18 and 29 years old in good health. This chain uses TRBV19 with TRBJ2-5, with D perhaps matching TRBD1 or TRBD2 (5 bases each). The sequenced sample consisted of memory CD4+ T cells sorted from blood. Subset meaning: CD45RA-negative fraction. The CDR3 bases are TGTGCCAGTAGTATCACTAGGGGAGAGACCCAGTACTTC. This codes for CASSITRGETQYF. Together with reference TRBV19 and TRBJ2-5, the CDR3 gives the full variable domain: DGGITQSPKYLFRKEGQNVTLSCEQNLNHDAMYWYRQDPGQGLRLIYYSQIVNDFQKGDIAEGYSVSREKKESFPLTVTSAQKNPTAFYLCASSITRGETQYFGPGTRLLVL.